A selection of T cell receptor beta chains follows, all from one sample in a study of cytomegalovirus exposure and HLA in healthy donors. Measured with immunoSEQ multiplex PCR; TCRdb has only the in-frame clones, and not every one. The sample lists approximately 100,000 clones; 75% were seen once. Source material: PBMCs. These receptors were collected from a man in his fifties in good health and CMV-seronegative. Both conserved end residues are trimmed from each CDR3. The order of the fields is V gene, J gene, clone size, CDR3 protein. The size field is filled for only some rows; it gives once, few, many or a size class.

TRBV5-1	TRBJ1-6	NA	ASSAGDNSPLH
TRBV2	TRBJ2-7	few	ASSVGEIYEQY
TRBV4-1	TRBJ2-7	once	ASSQVGGTYEQY
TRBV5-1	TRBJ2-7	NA	ASSLALAGDYEQY
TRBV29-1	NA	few	SAPGQAFSYEQY
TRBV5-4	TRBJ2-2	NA	ASSSGLAPTGELF
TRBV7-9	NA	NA	ASSGPYEQY
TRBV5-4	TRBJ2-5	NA	ASSPTSGVQETQY
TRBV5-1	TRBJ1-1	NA	ASSLGQGGTTEAF
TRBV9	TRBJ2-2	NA	ASSTALTGELF
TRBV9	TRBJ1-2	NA	ASSVDGQDYGYT
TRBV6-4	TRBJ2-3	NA	ASSDLISDTQY
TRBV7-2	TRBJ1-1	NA	ASSLGYRRMNTEAF
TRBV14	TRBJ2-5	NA	ASSQDPAGYFETQY